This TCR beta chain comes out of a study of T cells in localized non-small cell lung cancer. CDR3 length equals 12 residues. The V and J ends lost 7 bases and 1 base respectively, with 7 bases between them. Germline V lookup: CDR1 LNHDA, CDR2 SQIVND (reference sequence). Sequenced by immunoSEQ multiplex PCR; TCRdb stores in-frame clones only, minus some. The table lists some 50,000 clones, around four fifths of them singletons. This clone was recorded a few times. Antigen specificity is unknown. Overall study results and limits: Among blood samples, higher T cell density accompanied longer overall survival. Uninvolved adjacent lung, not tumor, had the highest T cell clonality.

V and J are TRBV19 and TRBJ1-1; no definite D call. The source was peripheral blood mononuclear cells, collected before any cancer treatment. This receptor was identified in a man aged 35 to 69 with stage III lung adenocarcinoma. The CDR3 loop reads CASNTWNTEAFF. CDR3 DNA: TGTGCCAGTAACACCTGGAACACTGAAGCTTTCTTT.